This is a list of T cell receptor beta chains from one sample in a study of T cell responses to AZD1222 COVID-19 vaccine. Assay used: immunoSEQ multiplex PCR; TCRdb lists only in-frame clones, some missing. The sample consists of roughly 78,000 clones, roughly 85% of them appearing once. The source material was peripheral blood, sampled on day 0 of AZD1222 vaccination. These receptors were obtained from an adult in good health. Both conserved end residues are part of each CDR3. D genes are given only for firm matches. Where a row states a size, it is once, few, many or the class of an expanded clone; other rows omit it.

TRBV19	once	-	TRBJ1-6	TGTGCCAGTAGTTCGGGATCGGGGAATAATTCACCCCTCCACTTT	CASSSGSGNNSPLHF
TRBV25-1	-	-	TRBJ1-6	TGTGCCAGCAGTGAGGGGCTTGCCCCCCTCCACTTT	CASSEGLAPLHF
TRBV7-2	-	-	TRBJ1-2	TGTGCCAGCAGCCCAACCCCACCACCAGAGCGGGACGGCTACACCTTC	CASSPTPPPERDGYTF
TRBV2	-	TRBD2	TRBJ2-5	TGTGCCAGCACCCCACTACTAGCGGGGATCCAAGAGACCCAGTACTTC	CASTPLLAGIQETQYF
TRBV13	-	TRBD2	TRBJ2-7	TGTGCCAGCAGCGGACGGACTAGCGGGAGTGACGAGCAGTACTTC	CASSGRTSGSDEQYF
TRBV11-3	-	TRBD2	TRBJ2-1	TGTGCCAGCAGCTTAGGGGTGGCGGGAGGACGCTACAATGAGCAGTTCTTC	CASSLGVAGGRYNEQFF
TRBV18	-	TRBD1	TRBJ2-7	TGTGCCAGCTCAGGACCACAGGGGGCCTACGAGCAGTACTTC	CASSGPQGAYEQYF
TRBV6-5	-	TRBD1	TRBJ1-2	TGTGCCAGCAGTTACTCTACAGGGGGCGGGTATGGCTACACCTTC	CASSYSTGGGYGYTF
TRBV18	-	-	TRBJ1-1	TGTGCCAGCTCACCTCCCGACAGGCCGAACACTGAAGCTTTCTTT	CASSPPDRPNTEAFF
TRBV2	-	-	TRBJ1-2	TGTGCCAGCAGTGAAAGGCCAGGCTCCTATGGCTACACCTTC	CASSERPGSYGYTF
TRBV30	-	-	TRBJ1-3	TGTGCCTGGAGGAAGGGGAGCTCTGGAAACACCATATATTTT	CAWRKGSSGNTIYF
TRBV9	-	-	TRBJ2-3	TGTGCCAGCAGCCCCAGCGCCCTAACGCGGAGCGGGTCCACAGATACGCAGTATTTT	CASSPSALTRSGSTDTQYF
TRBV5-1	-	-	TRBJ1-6	TGCGCCAGCAGCTTGGTTGGGCAGAATTCACCCCTCCACTTT	CASSLVGQNSPLHF
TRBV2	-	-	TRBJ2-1	TGTGCCAGCAGTGTTATTCCCGCCAATGAGCAGTTCTTC	CASSVIPANEQFF
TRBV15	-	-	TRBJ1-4	TGTGCCACCAGCAGAGATGGCAGGTGGGATGAAAAACTGTTTTTT	CATSRDGRWDEKLFF
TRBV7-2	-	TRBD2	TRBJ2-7	TGTGCCAGCAGCCGTCCGGGACTAGCGGATAACTCCTACGAGCAGTACTTC	CASSRPGLADNSYEQYF
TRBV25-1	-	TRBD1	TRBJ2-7	TGTGCCAGCAGTGACGTTCCGGGACAGCTCTCCTACGAGCAGTACTTC	CASSDVPGQLSYEQYF
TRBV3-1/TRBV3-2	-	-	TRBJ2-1	TGTGCCAGCACCCGAGGAGAAAACACCAATGAGCAGTTCTTC	CASTRGENTNEQFF
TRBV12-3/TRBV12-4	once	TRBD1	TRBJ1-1	TGTGCCAGCAGCGAGGGGGCAGCAGTTAAAGCTTTCTTT	CASSEGAAVKAFF
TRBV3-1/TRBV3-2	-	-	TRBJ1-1	TGTGCCAGCAGCCAAGATTTGGGTTACACTGAAGCTTTCTTT	CASSQDLGYTEAFF
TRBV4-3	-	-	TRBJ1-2	TGCGCCAGCAGCCAAGATCGGGGGGCGGGCTATGGCTACACCTTC	CASSQDRGAGYGYTF
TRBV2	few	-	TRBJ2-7	TGTGCCAGCAGCGGAAGGCTGGGGGGTCCTACCTACGAGCAGTACTTC	CASSGRLGGPTYEQYF
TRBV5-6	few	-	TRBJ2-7	TGTGCCAGCAGCTTATTTACCGGTGGAGGCAACGAGCAGTACTTC	CASSLFTGGGNEQYF
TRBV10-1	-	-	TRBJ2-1	TGCGCCACCCAACAGACATCCAACTCCTACAATGAGCAGTTCTTC	CATQQTSNSYNEQFF
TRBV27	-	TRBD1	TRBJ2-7	TGTGCCAGCAGTTTCGGGACAGGGGCGTACGAGCAGTACTTC	CASSFGTGAYEQYF
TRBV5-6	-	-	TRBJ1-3	TGTGCCAGCAGCTTGAGGGCCAGCTCTGGAAACACCATATATTTT	CASSLRASSGNTIYF
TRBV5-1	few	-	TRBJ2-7	TGCGCCAGCAGCTTGGGGCTTGGGGTCGGGGAGCAGTACTTC	CASSLGLGVGEQYF